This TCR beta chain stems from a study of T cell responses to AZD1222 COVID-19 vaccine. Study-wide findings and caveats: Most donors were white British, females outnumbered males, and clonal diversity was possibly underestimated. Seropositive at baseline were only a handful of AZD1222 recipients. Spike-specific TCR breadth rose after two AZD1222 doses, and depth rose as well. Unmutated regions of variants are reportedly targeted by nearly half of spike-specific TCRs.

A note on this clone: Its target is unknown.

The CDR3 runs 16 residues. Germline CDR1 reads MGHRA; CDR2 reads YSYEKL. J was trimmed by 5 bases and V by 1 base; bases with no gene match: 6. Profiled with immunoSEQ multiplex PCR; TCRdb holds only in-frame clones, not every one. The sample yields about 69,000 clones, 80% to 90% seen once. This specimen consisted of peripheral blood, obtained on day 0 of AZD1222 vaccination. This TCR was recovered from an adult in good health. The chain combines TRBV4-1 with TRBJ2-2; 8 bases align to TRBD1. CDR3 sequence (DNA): TGCGCCAGCAGCCAAGGCAGACAGGGGAGTACCGGGGAGCTGTTTTTT. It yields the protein CASSQGRQGSTGELFF.